This TCR beta chain comes out of a study of early T cells in non-severe SARS-CoV-2 infection. Whole-study context: RNA in bulk from unsorted whole blood was sequenced, and chains were unpaired.

The V gene end was trimmed by 0 bases and the J gene end by 0 bases; junction bases not matched to a gene: 11. Germline-derived CDR1 and CDR2 are LGHNA and YNFKEQ. The CDR3 is made up of 20 amino acids. Individual cDNA molecules received unique molecular identifiers. TCRdb re-derived calls from the 5' RACE reads in MiXCR, one entry per CDR3 protein. Altogether 80,000 or so distinct CDR3 sequences are present, less than 20% being singletons, with the ten largest covering roughly an eighth. This clonotype turned up a few times. This chain connects TRBV4-2 to TRBJ1-6; 7 bases match TRBD1. The TCR originated in an adult who was a healthcare worker with PCR-confirmed SARS-CoV-2 infection or an uninfected control (not recorded which). Sequenced: whole blood. CDR3 in DNA: TGTGCCAGCAGCCAAGACACCCACAGGGGCCGGAGCTCCTATAATTCACCCCTCCACTTT. This gives the protein CASSQDTHRGRSSYNSPLHF.